This TCR beta chain originates from a study of tumor and adjacent non-tumor tissue in lung cancer. This sample's RNA came from whole unsorted tissue. This non-tumor lung sample came from over 3 cm beyond the tumor edge. The CDR3 contains 14 residues. After removal of 7 bases from V and 7 bases from J, the junction contained 9 bases not matched to a gene. Three rounds of nested PCR, following a modified ARM-PCR protocol, produced the TCRbeta library. One entry per CDR3 protein results from TCRdb running MiXCR on the multiplex PCR reads. The sample shows 90,000 to 100,000 distinct CDR3 sequences, 80% of them seen only once.

This TCR was sampled from a man in his sixties with small cell lung cancer. Sequenced material: distant non-tumor lung tissue. V and J are TRBV12-3 or TRBV12-4 and TRBJ1-2; 10 bases agree with TRBD1. This CDR3 reads CASTARQGACGYTF. In DNA form, the CDR3 reads TGTGCCAGCACCGCGAGACAGGGGGCTTGTGGCTACACCTTC.